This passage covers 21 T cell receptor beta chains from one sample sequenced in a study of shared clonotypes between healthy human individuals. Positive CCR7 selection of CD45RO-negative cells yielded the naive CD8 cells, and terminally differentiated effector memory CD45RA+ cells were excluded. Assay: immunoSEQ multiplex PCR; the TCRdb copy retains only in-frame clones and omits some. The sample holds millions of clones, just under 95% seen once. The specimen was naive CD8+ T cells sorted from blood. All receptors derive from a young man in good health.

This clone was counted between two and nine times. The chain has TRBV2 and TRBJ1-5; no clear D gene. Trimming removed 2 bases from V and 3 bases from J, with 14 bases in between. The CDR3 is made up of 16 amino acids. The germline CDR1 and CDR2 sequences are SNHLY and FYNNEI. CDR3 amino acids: CASSELAPGTNQPQHF. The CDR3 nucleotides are TGTGCCAGCAGTGAATTAGCACCGGGAACCAATCAGCCCCAGCATTTT. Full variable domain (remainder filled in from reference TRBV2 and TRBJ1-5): EPEVTQTPSHQVTQMGQEVILRCVPISNHLYFYWYRQILGQKVEFLVSFYNNEISEKSEIFDDQFSVERPDGSNFTLKIRSTKLEDSAMYFCASSELAPGTNQPQHFGDGTRLSIL.

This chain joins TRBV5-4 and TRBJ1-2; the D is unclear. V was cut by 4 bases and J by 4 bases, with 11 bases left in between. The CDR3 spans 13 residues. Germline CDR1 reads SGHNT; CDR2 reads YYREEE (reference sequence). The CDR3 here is CASSMTITYGYTF. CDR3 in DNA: TGTGCCAGCAGCATGACCATAACCTATGGCTACACCTTC.

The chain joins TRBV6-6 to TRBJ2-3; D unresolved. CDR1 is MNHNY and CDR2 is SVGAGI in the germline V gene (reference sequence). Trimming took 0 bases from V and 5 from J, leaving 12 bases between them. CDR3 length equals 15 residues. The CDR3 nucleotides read TGTGCCAGCAGTTACTCGGCGGTGGATAGAGATACGCAGTATTTT. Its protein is CASSYSAVDRDTQYF.

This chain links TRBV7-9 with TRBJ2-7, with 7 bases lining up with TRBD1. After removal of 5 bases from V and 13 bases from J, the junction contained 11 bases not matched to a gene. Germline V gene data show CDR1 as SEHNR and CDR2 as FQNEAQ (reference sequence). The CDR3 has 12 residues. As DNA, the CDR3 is TGTGCCAGCAGCGCAGGGACAGAGGGCCAATACTTC. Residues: CASSAGTEGQYF.

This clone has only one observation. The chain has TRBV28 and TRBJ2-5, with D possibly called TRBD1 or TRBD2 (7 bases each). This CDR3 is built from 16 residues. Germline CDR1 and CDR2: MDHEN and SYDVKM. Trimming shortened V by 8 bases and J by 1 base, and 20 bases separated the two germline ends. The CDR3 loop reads CASEGGEGAVQETQYF. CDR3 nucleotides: TGTGCCAGCGAGGGTGGGGAGGGGGCGGTCCAAGAGACCCAGTACTTC.

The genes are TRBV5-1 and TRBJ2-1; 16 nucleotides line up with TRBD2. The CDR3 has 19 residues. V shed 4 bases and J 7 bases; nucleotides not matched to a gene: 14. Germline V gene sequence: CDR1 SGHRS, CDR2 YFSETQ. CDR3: CASSAGLAGGGSRFNEQFF. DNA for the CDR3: TGCGCCAGCAGCGCGGGACTAGCGGGAGGGGGTAGTCGGTTTAATGAGCAGTTCTTC.

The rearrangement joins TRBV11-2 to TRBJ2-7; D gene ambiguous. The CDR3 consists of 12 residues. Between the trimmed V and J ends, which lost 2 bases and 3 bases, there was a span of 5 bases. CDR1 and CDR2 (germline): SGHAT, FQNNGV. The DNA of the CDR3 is TGTGCCAGCAGCTTAATTTACTACGAGCAGTACTTC. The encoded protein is CASSLIYYEQYF. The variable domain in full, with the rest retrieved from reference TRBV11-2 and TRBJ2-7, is EAGVAQSPRYKIIEKRQSVAFWCNPISGHATLYWYQQILGQGPKLLIQFQNNGVVDDSQLPKDRFSAERLKGVDSTLKIQPAKLEDSAVYLCASSLIYYEQYFGPGTRLTVT.

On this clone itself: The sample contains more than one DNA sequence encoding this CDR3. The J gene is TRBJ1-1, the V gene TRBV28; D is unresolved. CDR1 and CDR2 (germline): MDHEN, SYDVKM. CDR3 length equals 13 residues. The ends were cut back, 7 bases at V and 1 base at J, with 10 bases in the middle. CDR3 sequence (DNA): TGTGCCAGCACCCTGGGTGGGAACACTGAAGCTTTCTTT. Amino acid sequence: CASTLGGNTEAFF. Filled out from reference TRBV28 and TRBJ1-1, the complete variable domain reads DVKVTQSSRYLVKRTGEKVFLECVQDMDHENMFWYRQDPGLGLRLIYFSYDVKMKEKGDIPEGYSVSREKKERFSLILESASTNQTSMYLCASTLGGNTEAFFGQGTRLTVV.

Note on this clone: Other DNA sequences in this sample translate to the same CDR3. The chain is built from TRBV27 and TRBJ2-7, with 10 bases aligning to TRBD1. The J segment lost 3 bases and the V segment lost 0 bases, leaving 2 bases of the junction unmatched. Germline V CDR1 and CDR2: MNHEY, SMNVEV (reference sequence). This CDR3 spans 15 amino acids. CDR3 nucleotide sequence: TGTGCCAGCAGTTTATCGGGACAGGGGTTCTACGAGCAGTACTTC. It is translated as CASSLSGQGFYEQYF.

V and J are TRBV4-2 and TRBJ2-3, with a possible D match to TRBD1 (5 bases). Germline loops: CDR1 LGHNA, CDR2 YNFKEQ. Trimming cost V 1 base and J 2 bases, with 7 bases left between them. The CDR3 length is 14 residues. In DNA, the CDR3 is TGTGCCAGCAGCCAAGTGGACACCACAGATACGCAGTATTTT. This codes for CASSQVDTTDTQYF.

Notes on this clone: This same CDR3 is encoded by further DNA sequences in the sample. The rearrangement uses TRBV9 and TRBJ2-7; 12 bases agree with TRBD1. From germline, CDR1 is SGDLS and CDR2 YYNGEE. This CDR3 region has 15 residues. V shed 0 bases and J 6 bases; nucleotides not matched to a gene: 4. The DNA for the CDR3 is TGTGCCAGCAGCGTAGGGGGACAGGGGGCCGCCGAGCAGTACTTC. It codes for CASSVGGQGAAEQYF.

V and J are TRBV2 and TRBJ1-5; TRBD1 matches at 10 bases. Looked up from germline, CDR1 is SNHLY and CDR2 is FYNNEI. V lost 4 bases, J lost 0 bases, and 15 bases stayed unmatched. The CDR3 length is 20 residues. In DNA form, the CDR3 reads TGTGCCAGCAGTGTTGACAGCGGGACAGGGGCCTATCCTAGCAATCAGCCCCAGCATTTT. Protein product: CASSVDSGTGAYPSNQPQHF.

In DNA form, the CDR3 reads TGCGCCAGCAGCCAAGCAGGGGGCGCGGCTTCCTACACCTTC. It encodes CASSQAGGAASYTF. This sequence joins TRBV4-1 and TRBJ1-2; 8 nucleotides line up with TRBD1. The CDR3 contains 14 residues. Per the germline V gene, CDR1 is MGHRA and CDR2 is YSYEKL. The V and J ends lost 1 base and 10 bases, in that order; junction bases with no gene match: 8.

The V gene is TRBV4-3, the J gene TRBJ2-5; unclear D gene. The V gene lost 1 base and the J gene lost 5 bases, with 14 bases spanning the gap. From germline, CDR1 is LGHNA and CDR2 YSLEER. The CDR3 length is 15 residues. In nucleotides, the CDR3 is TGCGCCAGCAGCCAAGTGTTCAAGGGAACGGAGACCCAGTACTTC. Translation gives CASSQVFKGTETQYF.

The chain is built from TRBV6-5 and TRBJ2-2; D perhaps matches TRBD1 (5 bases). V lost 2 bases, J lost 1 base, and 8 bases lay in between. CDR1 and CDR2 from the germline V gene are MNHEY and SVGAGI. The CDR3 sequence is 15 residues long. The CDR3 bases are TGTGCCAGCAGTTACCTCACAGGGAACACCGGGGAGCTGTTTTTT. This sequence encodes CASSYLTGNTGELFF.

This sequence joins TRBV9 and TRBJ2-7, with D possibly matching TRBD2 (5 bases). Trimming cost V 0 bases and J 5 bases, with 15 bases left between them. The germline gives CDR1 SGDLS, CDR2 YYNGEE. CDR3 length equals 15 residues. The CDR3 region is CASSVDEGTRDEQYF. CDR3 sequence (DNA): TGTGCCAGCAGCGTAGATGAGGGTACAAGAGACGAGCAGTACTTC. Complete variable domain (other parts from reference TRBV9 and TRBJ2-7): DSGVTQTPKHLITATGQRVTLRCSPRSGDLSVYWYQQSLDQGLQFLIQYYNGEERAKGNILERFSAQQFPDLHSELNLSSLELGDSALYFCASSVDEGTRDEQYFGPGTRLTVT.

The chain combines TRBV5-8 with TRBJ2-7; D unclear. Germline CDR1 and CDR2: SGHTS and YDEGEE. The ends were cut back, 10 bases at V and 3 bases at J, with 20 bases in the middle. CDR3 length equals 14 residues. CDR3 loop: CAQERVASVYEQYF. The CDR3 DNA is TGTGCCCAGGAAAGGGTAGCTTCGGTCTACGAGCAGTACTTC.

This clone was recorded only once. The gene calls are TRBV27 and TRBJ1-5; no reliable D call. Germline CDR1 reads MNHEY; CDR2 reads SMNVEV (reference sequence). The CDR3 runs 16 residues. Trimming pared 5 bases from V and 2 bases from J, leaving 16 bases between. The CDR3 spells CASSPLPLDGNQPQHF. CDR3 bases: TGTGCCAGCAGTCCCCTCCCGCTGGACGGCAATCAGCCCCAGCATTTT.

As DNA, the CDR3 is TGTGCCAGCAGCTTAAACGGAAACACCGGGGAGCTGTTTTTT. This gives the protein CASSLNGNTGELFF. The chain has TRBV5-6 and TRBJ2-2; D gene uncertain. The CDR3 has 14 residues. Germline loops: CDR1 SGHDT, CDR2 YYEEEE. Trimming removed 2 bases at V and 2 bases at J, with 7 bases between. Combining the CDR3 with reference TRBV5-6 and TRBJ2-2 gives the whole variable domain DAGVTQSPTHLIKTRGQQVTLRCSPKSGHDTVSWYQQALGQGPQFIFQYYEEEERQRGNFPDRFSGHQFPNYSSELNVNALLLGDSALYLCASSLNGNTGELFFGEGSRLTVL.

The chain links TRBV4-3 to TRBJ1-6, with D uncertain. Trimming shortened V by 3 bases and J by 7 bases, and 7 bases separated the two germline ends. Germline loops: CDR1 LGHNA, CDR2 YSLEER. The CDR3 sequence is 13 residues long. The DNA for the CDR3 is TGCGCCAGCAGCCAGCATGAAAATTCACCCCTCCACTTT. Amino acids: CASSQHENSPLHF.

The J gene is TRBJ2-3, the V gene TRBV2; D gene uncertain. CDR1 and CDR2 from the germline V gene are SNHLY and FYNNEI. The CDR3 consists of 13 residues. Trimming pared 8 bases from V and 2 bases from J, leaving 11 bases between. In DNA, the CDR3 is TGTGCCAGCGTAGGCAGACTCACAGATACGCAGTATTTT. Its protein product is CASVGRLTDTQYF.